Shown below are 25 T cell receptor beta chains from a single sample sequenced in a study of CD8+CD57+ T cells in acquired aplastic anemia. Profiling of TCR beta VDJ combinations and CDR3 sequences used genomic DNA as template. TCRdb ran MiXCR on the reads and lists one entry per CDR3 protein. Among about 160,000 distinct CDR3 sequences listed, 71% were seen once. Patients who underwent sequencing had shown CD8+CD57+ cell expansion by flow cytometry. The sample taken for sequencing was sorted CD4+, CD8+, or CD8+CD57+ T cells (not recorded which) from PBMCs. The receptors originated from a human donor with aplastic anemia.

Concerning this clonotype itself: An end of the junction does not agree with germline; a read error may underlie this. The genes are TRBV29-1 and TRBJ1-2; possible D gene TRBD1, 5 bases. The germline V gene encodes CDR1 SQVTM and CDR2 ANQGSEA. The CDR3 extends over 14 amino acids. In DNA form, the CDR3 reads TGCAGCGTTGATCCCCCAGGGATTAACTATGGCTACACCTTT. It specifies CSVDPPGINYGYTF.

DNA for the CDR3: TGTGCCAGCAGTGGTTGGACGGGTGGGCCACCTGATTCACCCCTCCACTTT. It yields the protein CASSGWTGGPPDSPLHF. The gene calls are TRBV25-1 and TRBJ1-6, with D unresolved. The CDR3 has 17 amino acids. Between the trimmed V and J ends, which lost 4 bases and 8 bases, there was a span of 21 bases. Per the germline V gene, CDR1 is MGHDK and CDR2 is SYGVNS.

This chain uses TRBV24-1 with TRBJ2-1; D is unclear. Germline V gene data show CDR1 as KGHDR and CDR2 as SFDVKD. This CDR3 comprises 16 residues. V lost 5 bases and J lost 5, with 18 bases in between. For the CDR3, the DNA is TGTGCCACCAGTGGAGTGGGTATAAAAGATGACAATGAGCAGTTCTTC. Translated, it gives CATSGVGIKDDNEQFF.

The chain has TRBV7-2 and TRBJ2-5, with D possibly matching TRBD2 (6 bases). The CDR3 is 11 residues long. Trimming left V 6 bases short and J 7 bases short, with 9 bases between. The germline V gene has CDR1 SGHTA and CDR2 FQGNSA. CDR3 region: CASSRRGTQYF. CDR3 sequence (DNA): TGTGCCAGCAGTCGGCGGGGGACCCAGTACTTC.

This clonotype was observed at least ten times. This chain joins TRBV6-6 and TRBJ2-1, with D uncertain. Germline CDR1 reads MNHNY; CDR2 reads SVGAGI (reference sequence). This CDR3 is 12 amino acids long. Trimming removed 2 bases from V and 9 bases from J, with 8 bases in between. The chain's CDR3 is CASSYLGREQFF. CDR3 DNA sequence: TGTGCCAGCAGTTACCTAGGGCGTGAGCAGTTCTTC.

The gene calls are TRBV5-1 and TRBJ2-7, with 8 bases identical to TRBD1. J lost 3 bases, V lost 0 bases, and 5 bases had no gene match. Looked up from germline, CDR1 is SGHRS and CDR2 is YFSETQ. This CDR3 spans 15 amino acids. The CDR3 reads CASSLGADRGYEQYF. CDR3 sequence (DNA): TGCGCCAGCAGCTTGGGGGCCGACAGGGGCTACGAGCAGTACTTC.

V is TRBV29-1 and J is TRBJ1-1; 7 bases fit TRBD1. The CDR3 length is 12 residues. V lost 5 bases to trimming and J lost 5 bases; unmatched junction nucleotides: 5. In germline, CDR1 is SQVTM, CDR2 ANQGSEA. Here the CDR3 reads CSVLAGGTEAFF. In DNA form, the CDR3 reads TGCAGCGTTCTTGCAGGGGGGACTGAAGCTTTCTTT.

The genes are TRBV9 and TRBJ2-3, with D perhaps matching TRBD1 or TRBD2 (5 bases each). Germline loops: CDR1 SGDLS, CDR2 YYNGEE. V dropped 0 bases and J dropped 0 bases, with 11 bases sitting between them. The CDR3 loop spans 16 amino acids. CDR3 loop: CASSVDRGGSTDTQYF. DNA for the CDR3: TGTGCCAGCAGCGTAGATAGGGGCGGGAGCACAGATACGCAGTATTTT.

The J gene is TRBJ2-7, the V gene TRBV4-3; D is uncertain. Germline V gene sequence: CDR1 LGHNA, CDR2 YSLEER. This CDR3 contains 14 residues. Trimming stripped 2 bases from V and 2 bases from J, with 10 bases between. For the CDR3, the DNA is TGCGCCAGCAGCCAACTGGCCCAACCCTACGAGCAGTACGTC. This codes for CASSQLAQPYEQYV.

This clonotype has only a few counts. This sequence joins TRBV24-1 and TRBJ2-3, with TRBD1 identical over 11 bases. Trimming took 5 bases from V and 1 from J; bases not matched to a gene: 4. The germline CDR1 and CDR2 sequences are KGHDR and SFDVKD. This CDR3 region has 16 residues. CDR3 bases: TGTGCCACCAGTGGGGACAGGGGGGGAGGCACAGATACGCAGTATTTT. This encodes CATSGDRGGGTDTQYF.

The chain uses TRBV5-5 and TRBJ1-6, with D unclear. The CDR3 sequence is 14 residues long. Germline CDR1 SGHKS, CDR2 YYEKEE (reference sequence). Trimming pared 3 bases from V and 14 bases from J, leaving 18 bases between. The CDR3, as DNA: TGTGCCAGCAGCTACACGACCGGTTCAATCACCCTCCACTTT. Amino acids: CASSYTTGSITLHF.

This chain connects TRBV5-1 to TRBJ2-5, with 10 bases identical to TRBD2. The trim removed 4 bases at V and 4 bases at J, leaving 16 bases unmatched. The germline gives CDR1 SGHRS, CDR2 YFSETQ. The CDR3 is made up of 18 amino acids. This chain's CDR3 is CASSPRPLLAGVSETQYF. The CDR3 DNA reads TGCGCCAGCAGCCCGCGCCCCCTCCTAGCGGGAGTGTCAGAGACCCAGTACTTC.

The chain uses TRBV24-1 and TRBJ2-1; the D gene is possibly TRBD1 (5 bases). Per the germline V gene, CDR1 is KGHDR and CDR2 is SFDVKD. The length of the CDR3 is 15 residues. V lost 4 bases and J 0 bases, leaving 9 bases between the germline ends. CDR3 residues: CATSEPGLSYNEQFF. In nucleotides, the CDR3 is TGTGCCACCAGTGAACCAGGGCTCTCCTACAATGAGCAGTTCTTC.

This chain links TRBV10-2 with TRBJ2-2, with D tentatively TRBD1 (5 bases). The CDR3 contains 14 residues. Per the germline V gene, CDR1 is WSHSY and CDR2 is SAAADI. V lost 7 bases and J lost 1, with 10 bases in between. As DNA, the CDR3 is TGCGCCAGCACGGGCCAGGGGAACACCGGGGAGCTGTTTTTT. Translation gives CASTGQGNTGELFF.

This chain joins TRBV29-1 and TRBJ1-2; D is uncertain. The germline gives CDR1 SQVTM, CDR2 ANQGSEA. Trimming stripped 4 bases from V and 5 bases from J, with 17 bases between. This CDR3 has 14 residues. CDR3 coding DNA: TGCAGCGTTGTCCCCAGTCAAGGCGGTTATGGCTACACCTTC. This encodes CSVVPSQGGYGYTF.

V and J are TRBV24-1 and TRBJ2-7, with D unresolved. The CDR3 contains 13 residues. Trimming removed 4 bases from V and 0 bases from J, with 6 bases in between. From germline, CDR1 is KGHDR and CDR2 SFDVKD. This chain's CDR3 is CATSDQSSYEQYF. CDR3 sequence (DNA): TGTGCCACCAGTGACCAGAGCTCCTACGAGCAGTACTTC.

Points on this clonotype: The junction differs from germline at one of its ends, possibly a read error. The genes are TRBV11-3 and TRBJ2-5; D unclear. This CDR3 contains 11 residues. Germline V gene data show CDR1 as SGHNT and CDR2 as YENEEA. CDR3 nucleotides: TGTGCCAGCAGCTTAGTTAGCACCCAGCACTTC. Translated: CASSLVSTQHF.

This clonotype was detected once. This chain joins TRBV2 and TRBJ2-7; 7 bases map to TRBD1. Unmatched junction bases numbered 6, after V lost 6 bases and J lost 4 bases. Germline CDR1 SNHLY, CDR2 FYNNEI. The length of the CDR3 is 13 residues. The CDR3 spells CASRNRDRYEQYF. CDR3 coding DNA: TGTGCCAGCAGAAACCGGGACAGATACGAGCAGTACTTC.

The CDR3 here is CASSPGQGANYGYTF. CDR3 bases: TGTGCCAGCAGCCCAGGACAGGGAGCTAACTATGGCTACACCTTC. The chain couples TRBV7-6 to TRBJ1-2; 8 bases fit TRBD1. Germline-derived CDR1 and CDR2 are SGHVS and FNYEAQ. V trimming: 5 bases; J trimming: 0 bases; junction bases outside the gene matches: 5. The CDR3 length is 15 residues.

J is TRBJ2-3 and V is TRBV24-1; D unclear. Trimming shortened V by 4 bases and J by 4 bases, and 8 bases separated the two germline ends. In germline, CDR1 is KGHDR, CDR2 SFDVKD. The length of the CDR3 is 13 residues. CDR3: CATSDRRADTQYF. Written as DNA, the CDR3 is TGTGCCACCAGTGACCGACGGGCAGATACGCAGTATTTT.

V gene TRBV15 combines with J gene TRBJ2-1, with a possible D match to TRBD1 (6 bases). Germline V gene data show CDR1 as LNHNV and CDR2 as YYDKDF (reference sequence). The CDR3 extends over 16 amino acids. The V and J ends lost 4 bases and 2 bases respectively, with 15 bases between them. CDR3 protein: CATSTERGTTYNEQFF. CDR3 bases: TGTGCCACCAGCACAGAAAGGGGGACGACCTACAATGAGCAGTTCTTC.

The chain links TRBV7-2 to TRBJ1-2; D not resolved. CDR1 SGHTA and CDR2 FQGNSA come from the germline V gene. The CDR3 covers 12 residues. Trimming left V 1 base short and J 8 bases short, with 8 bases between. CDR3 nucleotides: TGTGCCAGCAGCTTAGGCTTACGCGGCTACACCTTC. The encoded protein is CASSLGLRGYTF. The entire variable domain, with the rest obtained from reference TRBV7-2 and TRBJ1-2, is as follows: GAGVSQSPSNKVTEKGKDVELRCDPISGHTALYWYRQSLGQGLEFLIYFQGNSAPDKSGLPSDRFSAERTGGSVSTLTIQRTQQEDSAVYLCASSLGLRGYTFGSGTRLTVV.

V is TRBV5-1 and J is TRBJ2-1; D not certain. The germline V gene encodes CDR1 SGHRS and CDR2 YFSETQ. Trimming removed 1 base at V and 8 bases at J, with 4 bases between. The CDR3 is 11 residues long. In DNA, the CDR3 is TGCGCCAGCAGCTTGCTGCATGAGCAGTTCTTC. It is translated as CASSLLHEQFF.

In regard to this clonotype: A read error is likely, as this CDR3 ends without the conserved phenylalanine or tryptophan. DNA for the CDR3: TGTGCCAGCAGCTTAGTCGGGGGGCCAGGGACCCAGTACCTC. Protein: CASSLVGGPGTQYL. The chain has TRBV7-9 and TRBJ2-5, with D tentatively TRBD2 (7 bases). The germline V gene encodes CDR1 SEHNR and CDR2 FQNEAQ (reference sequence). The CDR3 loop spans 14 amino acids. V dropped 1 base and J dropped 7 bases, with 13 bases sitting between them.

The rearrangement links TRBV6-4 to TRBJ2-2, with unresolved D. The CDR3 contains 12 residues. The V gene's germline CDR1 is MRHNA and CDR2 SNTAGT. V lost 6 bases to trimming and J lost 7 bases, with 9 bases between them. CDR3 in amino acids: CASSESSGELFF. CDR3 sequence (DNA): TGTGCCAGCAGCGAAAGTAGCGGGGAGCTGTTTTTT.